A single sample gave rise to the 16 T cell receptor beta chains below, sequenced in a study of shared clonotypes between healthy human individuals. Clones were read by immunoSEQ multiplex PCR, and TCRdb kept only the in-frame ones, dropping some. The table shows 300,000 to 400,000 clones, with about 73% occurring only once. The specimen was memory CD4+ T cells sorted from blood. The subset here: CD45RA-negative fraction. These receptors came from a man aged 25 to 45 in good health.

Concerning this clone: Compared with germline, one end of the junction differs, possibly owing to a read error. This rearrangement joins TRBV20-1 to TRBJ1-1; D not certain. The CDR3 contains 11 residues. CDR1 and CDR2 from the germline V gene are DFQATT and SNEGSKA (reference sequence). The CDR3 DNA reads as TGCACCGCTCACAGCAACAATGAAGCTTTCTTT. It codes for CTAHSNNEAFF.

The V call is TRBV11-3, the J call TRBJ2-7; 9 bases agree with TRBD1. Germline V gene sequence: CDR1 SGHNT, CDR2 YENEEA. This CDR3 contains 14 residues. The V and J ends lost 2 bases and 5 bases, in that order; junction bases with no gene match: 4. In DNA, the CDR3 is TGTGCCAGCAGCTTAATGGGACAGGGTGACGAGCAGTACTTC. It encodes CASSLMGQGDEQYF.

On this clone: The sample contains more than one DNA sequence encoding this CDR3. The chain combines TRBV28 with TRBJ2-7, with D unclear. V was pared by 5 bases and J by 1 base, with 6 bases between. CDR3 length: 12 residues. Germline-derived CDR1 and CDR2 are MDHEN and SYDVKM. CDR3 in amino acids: CASSLISYEQYF. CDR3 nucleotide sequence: TGTGCCAGCAGTCTGATATCCTACGAGCAGTACTTC.

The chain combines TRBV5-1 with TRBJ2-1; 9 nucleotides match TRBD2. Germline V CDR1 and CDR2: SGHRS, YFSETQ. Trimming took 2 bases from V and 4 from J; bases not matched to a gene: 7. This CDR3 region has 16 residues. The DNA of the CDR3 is TGCGCCAGCAGCTTTATTAGCGGGAGCGGGTACAATGAGCAGTTCTTC. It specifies CASSFISGSGYNEQFF. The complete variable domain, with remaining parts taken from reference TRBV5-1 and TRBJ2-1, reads KAGVTQTPRYLIKTRGQQVTLSCSPISGHRSVSWYQQTPGQGLQFLFEYFSETQRNKGNFPGRFSGRQFSNSRSEMNVSTLELGDSALYLCASSFISGSGYNEQFFGPGTRLTVL.

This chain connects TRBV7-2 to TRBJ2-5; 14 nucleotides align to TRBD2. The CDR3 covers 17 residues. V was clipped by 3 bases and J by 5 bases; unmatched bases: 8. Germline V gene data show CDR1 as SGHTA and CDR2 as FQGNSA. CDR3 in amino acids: CASSLTGLAGEWETQYF. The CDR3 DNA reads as TGTGCCAGCAGCTTGACGGGACTAGCGGGAGAATGGGAGACCCAGTACTTC. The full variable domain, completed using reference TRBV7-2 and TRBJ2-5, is GAGVSQSPSNKVTEKGKDVELRCDPISGHTALYWYRQSLGQGLEFLIYFQGNSAPDKSGLPSDRFSAERTGGSVSTLTIQRTQQEDSAVYLCASSLTGLAGEWETQYFGPGTRLLVL.

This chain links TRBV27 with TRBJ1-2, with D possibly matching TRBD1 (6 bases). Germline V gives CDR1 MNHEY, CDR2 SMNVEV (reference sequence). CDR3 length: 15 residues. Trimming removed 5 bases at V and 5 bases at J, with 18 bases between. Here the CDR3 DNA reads TGTGCCAGCAGTCCACACCCCAGGGGACGGTATGGCTACACCTTC. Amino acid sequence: CASSPHPRGRYGYTF.

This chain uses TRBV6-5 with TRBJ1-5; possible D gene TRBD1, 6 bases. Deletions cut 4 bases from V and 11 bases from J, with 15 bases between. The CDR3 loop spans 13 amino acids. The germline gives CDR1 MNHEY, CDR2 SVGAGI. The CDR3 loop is CASSSTGLAAQHF. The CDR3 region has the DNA TGTGCCAGCAGTTCGACAGGCCTGGCTGCCCAGCATTTT.

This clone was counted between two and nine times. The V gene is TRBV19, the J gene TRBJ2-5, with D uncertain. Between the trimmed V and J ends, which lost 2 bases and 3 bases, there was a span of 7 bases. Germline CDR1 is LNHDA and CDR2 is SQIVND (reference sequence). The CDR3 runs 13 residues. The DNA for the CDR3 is TGTGCCAGTAGTATATCCGGTGAAGAGACCCAGTACTTC. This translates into CASSISGEETQYF.

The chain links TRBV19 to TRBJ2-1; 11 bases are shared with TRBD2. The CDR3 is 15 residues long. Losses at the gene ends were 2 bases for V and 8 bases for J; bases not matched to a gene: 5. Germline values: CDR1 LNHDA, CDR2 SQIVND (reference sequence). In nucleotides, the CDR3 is TGTGCCAGTAGTATAAGGGGACTAGCGGTCGATGAGCAGTTCTTC. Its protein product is CASSIRGLAVDEQFF.

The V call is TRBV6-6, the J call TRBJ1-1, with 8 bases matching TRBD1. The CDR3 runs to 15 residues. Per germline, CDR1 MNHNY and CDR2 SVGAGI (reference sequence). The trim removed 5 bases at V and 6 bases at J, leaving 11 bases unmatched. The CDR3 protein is CASSLGQGGKAEAFF. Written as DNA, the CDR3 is TGTGCCAGCAGTCTAGGACAGGGAGGTAAGGCTGAAGCTTTCTTT.

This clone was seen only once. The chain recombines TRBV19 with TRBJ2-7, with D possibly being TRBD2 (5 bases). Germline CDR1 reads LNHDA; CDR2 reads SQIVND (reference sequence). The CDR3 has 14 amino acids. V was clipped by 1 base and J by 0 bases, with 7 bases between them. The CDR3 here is CASSIVSDSYEQYF. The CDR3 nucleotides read TGTGCCAGTAGTATAGTTAGCGACTCCTACGAGCAGTACTTC.

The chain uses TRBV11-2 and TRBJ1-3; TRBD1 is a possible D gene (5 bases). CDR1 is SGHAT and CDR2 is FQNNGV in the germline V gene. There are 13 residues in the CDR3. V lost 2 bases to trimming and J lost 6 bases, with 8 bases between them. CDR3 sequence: CASSLLGTNTIYF. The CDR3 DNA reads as TGTGCCAGCAGCTTACTTGGGACAAACACCATATATTTT.

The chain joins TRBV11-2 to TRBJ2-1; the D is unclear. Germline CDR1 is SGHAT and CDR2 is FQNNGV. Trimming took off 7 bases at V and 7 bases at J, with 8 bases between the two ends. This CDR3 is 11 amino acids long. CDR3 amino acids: CASNRQNEQFF. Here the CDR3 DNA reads TGTGCCAGCAATCGTCAGAATGAGCAGTTCTTC.

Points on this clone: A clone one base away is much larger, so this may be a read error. In nucleotides, the CDR3 is TGTGCCAGCAGCTTGGACCAAGAGACCCAGTACTTC. It yields the protein CASSLDQETQYF. The rearrangement uses TRBV7-2 and TRBJ2-5; D call uncertain. Germline CDR1 and CDR2: SGHTA and FQGNSA. The CDR3 is 12 amino acids. Deletions cut 3 bases from V and 0 bases from J, with 2 bases between.

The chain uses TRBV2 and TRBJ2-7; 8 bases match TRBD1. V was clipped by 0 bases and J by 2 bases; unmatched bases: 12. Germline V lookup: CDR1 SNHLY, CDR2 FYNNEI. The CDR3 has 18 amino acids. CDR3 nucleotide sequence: TGTGCCAGCAGTGAAGCCCTGAGGGAGACAGGGGAGGCCTACGAGCAGTACTTC. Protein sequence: CASSEALRETGEAYEQYF.

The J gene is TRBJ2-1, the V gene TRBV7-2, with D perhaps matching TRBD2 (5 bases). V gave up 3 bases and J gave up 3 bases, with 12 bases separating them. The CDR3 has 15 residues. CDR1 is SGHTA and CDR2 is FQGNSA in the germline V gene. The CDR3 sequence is CASSLSGSNYNEQFF. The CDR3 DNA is TGTGCCAGCAGCTTGAGCGGAAGCAACTACAATGAGCAGTTCTTC.